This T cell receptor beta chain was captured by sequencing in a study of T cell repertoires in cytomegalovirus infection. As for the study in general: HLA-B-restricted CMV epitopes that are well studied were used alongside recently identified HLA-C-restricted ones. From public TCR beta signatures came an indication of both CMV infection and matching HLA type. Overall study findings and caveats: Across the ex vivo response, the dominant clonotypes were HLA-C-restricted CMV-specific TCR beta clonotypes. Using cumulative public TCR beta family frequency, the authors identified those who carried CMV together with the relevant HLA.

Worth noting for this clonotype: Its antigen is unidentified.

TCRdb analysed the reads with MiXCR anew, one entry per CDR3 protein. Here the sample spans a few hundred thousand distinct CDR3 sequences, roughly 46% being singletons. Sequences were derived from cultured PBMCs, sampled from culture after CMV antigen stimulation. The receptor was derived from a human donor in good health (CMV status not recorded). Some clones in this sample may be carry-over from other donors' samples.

The CDR3, as DNA: TGTGCCAGCAGTGAATCATTAGCGGGGGCCTACGAGCAGTACTTC. Translating gives CASSESLAGAYEQYF. The chain has TRBV2 and TRBJ2-7, with 9 bases lining up with TRBD2. V lost 2 bases, J lost 2 bases, and 4 bases stayed unmatched. Germline loops: CDR1 SNHLY, CDR2 FYNNEI. This CDR3 spans 15 amino acids.